Sequencing of this T cell receptor beta chain was carried out in a study of shared T cell receptors in the human thymus (dated by TCRdb to the early 2020s). In terms of the full investigation: The study examined how self-reactive, shared T-cell receptor alpha chains are generated in the human thymus.

Receptors were amplified or captured by the immunoSEQ multiplex PCR assay. TCRdb provides this immuneACCESS table in a form limited to in-frame rearrangements. Some clones are lacking; in checked studies, under half of them reflect an unresolved V gene, and why the rest are absent is not known. The sample yields a few hundred thousand clones; 95% were counted once. The ten largest account for roughly 0.02% of the sample. V is cut by 4 bases and J by 0 bases, and the space between the germline ends is 16 bases. Via the germline V gene, CDR1 is MNHEY and CDR2 SVGAGI. The CDR3 goes from the cysteine to the phenylalanine over 16 residues. Only CDR3 DNA is held: 48 bases, read in frame from base 1. This clone has just one count. This receptor's antigen is unknown. Base qualities are not provided; no much larger clone lies one nucleotide away.

Sequences were obtained from thymocytes. The sequence joins TRBV6-5 to TRBJ2-7, with the identity of the D gene unclear. The source is a human donor. The CDR3 is CASSSTHKPPSYEQYF. The DNA sequence is given as TGTGCCAGCAGTTCCACACATAAACCTCCCTCCTACGAGCAGTACTTC.